What follows is one TCR beta chain and its context. Its cognate antigen is unknown. Data came from immunoSEQ multiplex PCR; TCRdb stores just in-frame clones and leaves some out. Among fewer than 140,000 clones, about 90% were seen once, and the ten largest hold 8%. The sample comes from a study of T cell responses to AZD1222 COVID-19 vaccine. Broader study findings: Among spike-specific TCRs, nearly half reportedly target unmutated variant regions.

CDR1 is MNHEY and CDR2 is SMNVEV in the germline V gene (reference sequence). V lost 5 bases, J lost 6 bases, and 17 bases lay in between. The CDR3 covers 15 residues. The V call is TRBV27, the J call TRBJ2-1, with D perhaps TRBD1 or TRBD2 (5 bases each). The TCR sequence derives from an adult who received the AZD1222 COVID-19 vaccine. Sequenced here: peripheral blood, sampled 28 days after the second AZD1222 dose. CDR3 loop: CASSADPGRVNEQFF. As DNA, the CDR3 is TGTGCCAGCAGTGCTGACCCGGGACGGGTCAATGAGCAGTTCTTC.